This T cell receptor (beta chain) is drawn from a study of T cell clonality in common variable immunodeficiency. Study results and limitations: CVID subjects showed higher TCRbeta clonality than healthy controls. What drives increased CVID clonality needs T cell subpopulation sequencing. Fewer deletions and N-nucleotide insertions were reportedly seen in common variable immunodeficiency TCR beta sequences.

Per the germline V gene, CDR1 is LNHDA and CDR2 is SQIVND (reference sequence). The CDR3 contains 16 residues. The assay was immunoSEQ multiplex PCR, and TCRdb's table has in-frame clones only and misses some. This record lists 50,000 or so clones, none seen once only, and the top ten clones contain about 3.4%. A remark on this clone: Antigen unknown. The sequence runs out 3 residues before the end of the CDR3; the remainder is reconstructed from the germline J gene.

The chain links TRBV19 to TRBJ2-3; no clear D gene. The sample taken for sequencing was peripheral blood mononuclear cells. This receptor was taken from a person aged 18-69 years in good health. The covered CDR3 bases are TGTGCCAGTAGTATAGGGGCAGGATCCTTCCAAGAGACG. Its protein product is CASSIGAGSFQET. In full, the CDR3 reads CASSIGAGSFQETQYF.